This TCR beta chain was identified in a study of T cells after posttransplantation cyclophosphamide. V lost 2 bases, J lost 5 bases, and 7 bases lay in between. The CDR3 consists of 12 residues. Germline assignment: CDR1 SGHRS and CDR2 YFSETQ. General study results and limits: Skin or GI-infiltrating T cells shared few TRB sequences with blood. Later blood repertoires were often dominated by clones from the donor CD8+ memory compartment.

Clones were read by immunoSEQ multiplex PCR, and TCRdb kept only the in-frame ones, dropping some. The top ten clones hold over 0.65% of a sample with under 15,000 clones, approximately 83% of them seen once. Concerning this clone itself: Its antigen is not known.

The rearrangement joins TRBV5-1 to TRBJ1-1; the D is unclear. The sequence came from a man aged 45-65 years in good health, CMV-negative, and a related stem cell transplant donor. Material: memory CD4+ T cells sorted from PBMCs. The CDR3 region has the DNA TGCGCCAGCAGCTTCGGCGGGACTGAAGCTTTCTTT. Translating it yields CASSFGGTEAFF.